Below are 23 T cell receptor beta chains sequenced from a single sample in a study of T cell responses to AZD1222 COVID-19 vaccine (dated by TCRdb to 2020 to 2023). Explained via the paper, the time point label denotes: about 28 days (+/-7) after the second vaccine dose. Library preparation used the immunoSEQ multiplex PCR assay. The table was pulled from immuneACCESS by TCRdb, which kept in-frame rearrangements only. Such tables lose some clones; where checked, under half of the loss comes from unresolved V genes, and the rest has no known cause. This sample has about 140,000 clones in its table, and 70% to 90% of those were observed once. The biggest ten clones account for about 3.4% of the sample. The sample consisted of peripheral blood, taken 28 days after the second AZD1222 dose. These receptor sequences come from an adult who received the AZD1222 COVID-19 vaccine.

The genes are TRBV28 and TRBJ1-2, with D perhaps TRBD1 (6 bases). The V end was cut by 6 bases, the J end by 4 bases, with 9 bases between. The CDR3 loop spans 12 amino acids. Germline CDR1 is MDHEN and CDR2 is SYDVKM. CDR3 bases: TGTGCCAGCAGGGGGACATTCTATGGCTACACCTTC. Translation gives CASRGTFYGYTF.

This chain connects TRBV6-5 to TRBJ2-4, with 8 bases fitting TRBD1. J lost 10 bases, V lost 6 bases, and 11 bases had no gene match. The CDR3 is made up of 14 amino acids. CDR1 is MNHEY, CDR2 SVGAGI, per germline. The CDR3 DNA reads as TGTGCCAGCAGCTTCGACAGGGGATCGTGGATTCAGTACTTC. Its translation is CASSFDRGSWIQYF.

The chain employs TRBV7-8 and TRBJ1-1, with 7 positions matching TRBD1. This CDR3 spans 17 amino acids. The junction had 16 bases not matched to a gene; V was cut back by 5 bases and J by 4 bases. From germline, CDR1 is SGHVS and CDR2 FQNEAQ. The DNA of the CDR3 is TGTGCCAGCAGCCCTAGTCGGACACAGGGGTGGATCACTGAAGCTTTCTTT. As protein: CASSPSRTQGWITEAFF.

The chain is built from TRBV28 and TRBJ2-7, with 7 nucleotides matching TRBD1. The CDR3 covers 13 residues. V lost 10 bases, J lost 1 base, and 7 bases stayed unmatched. Germline loops: CDR1 MDHEN, CDR2 SYDVKM. This CDR3 is CATLTGNSYEQYF. CDR3 DNA: TGTGCCACCTTGACAGGGAATTCCTACGAGCAGTACTTC. Full variable domain (remainder filled in from reference TRBV28 and TRBJ2-7): DVKVTQSSRYLVKRTGEKVFLECVQDMDHENMFWYRQDPGLGLRLIYFSYDVKMKEKGDIPEGYSVSREKKERFSLILESASTNQTSMYLCATLTGNSYEQYFGPGTRLTVT.

The chain links TRBV28 to TRBJ1-6; a possible D gene is TRBD1 (5 bases). The CDR3 spans 15 residues. Trimming removed 2 bases from V and 4 bases from J, with 9 bases in between. CDR1 is MDHEN, CDR2 SYDVKM, per germline. Written as DNA, the CDR3 is TGTGCCAGCAGTTTAACAGCAGGGTATAATTCACCCCTCCACTTT. This encodes CASSLTAGYNSPLHF.

This clone has only one observation. The V call is TRBV19, the J call TRBJ1-1; no reliable D call. Trimming took 4 bases from V and 8 from J, leaving 20 bases between them. The CDR3 sequence is 15 residues long. Germline V gives CDR1 LNHDA, CDR2 SQIVND (reference sequence). This CDR3 reads CASSTPSGVGGEAFF. The DNA for the CDR3 is TGTGCCAGTAGTACCCCAAGTGGGGTAGGTGGAGAAGCTTTCTTT.

This clone has a single count. The gene calls are TRBV7-3 and TRBJ2-2; unclear D gene. The V and J ends lost 5 bases and 5 bases respectively, with 18 bases between them. The V gene's germline CDR1 is SGHTA and CDR2 FQGTGA. The CDR3 is 16 amino acids. The CDR3 DNA is TGTGCCAGCAGCCCCCCCCCGACCGACCTGACCGGGGAGCTGTTTTTT. Its translation: CASSPPPTDLTGELFF. Complete variable domain (other parts from reference TRBV7-3 and TRBJ2-2): GAGVSQTPSNKVTEKGKYVELRCDPISGHTALYWYRQSLGQGPEFLIYFQGTGAADDSGLPNDRFFAVRPEGSVSTLKIQRTERGDSAVYLCASSPPPTDLTGELFFGEGSRLTVL.

CDR3 region: CAISGAGPGNQETQYF. CDR3 nucleotides: TGTGCCATCAGTGGAGCCGGCCCTGGGAACCAAGAGACCCAGTACTTC. The chain is built from TRBV10-3 and TRBJ2-5; no definite D call. This CDR3 has 16 amino acids. The germline V gene has CDR1 ENHRY and CDR2 SYGVKD. The V and J ends lost 4 bases and 0 bases respectively, with 15 bases between them.

The gene calls are TRBV6-6 and TRBJ1-5, with 10 bases that match TRBD1. The CDR3 is made up of 16 amino acids. J gave up 6 bases and V 4 bases, and 9 bases lay outside the gene matches. The germline V gene has CDR1 MNHNY and CDR2 SVGAGI (reference sequence). The CDR3 loop is CASSSRDRGGSQPQHF. CDR3 sequence (DNA): TGTGCCAGCAGTTCTCGGGACAGGGGAGGGAGTCAGCCCCAGCATTTT.

The chain employs TRBV4-1 and TRBJ1-6; D ambiguous. The V gene's germline CDR1 is MGHRA and CDR2 YSYEKL. V was clipped by 2 bases and J by 1 base, with 18 bases between them. This CDR3 region has 19 residues. As DNA, the CDR3 is TGCGCCAGCAGCCAACCATCCCGCAGCGGGGTTTCCTATAATTCACCCCTCCACTTT. Protein: CASSQPSRSGVSYNSPLHF.

The chain carries TRBV11-2 and TRBJ2-1; maybe TRBD2 (6 bases). The V gene's germline CDR1 is SGHAT and CDR2 FQNNGV. The V and J ends lost 5 bases and 8 bases respectively, with 16 bases between them. There are 14 residues in the CDR3. The CDR3 reads CASSVERGTYEQFF. In DNA, the CDR3 is TGTGCCAGCAGCGTTGAACGGGGGACCTATGAGCAGTTCTTC. The full variable domain, with the rest looked up from reference TRBV11-2 and TRBJ2-1, is EAGVAQSPRYKIIEKRQSVAFWCNPISGHATLYWYQQILGQGPKLLIQFQNNGVVDDSQLPKDRFSAERLKGVDSTLKIQPAKLEDSAVYLCASSVERGTYEQFFGPGTRLTVL.

V gene TRBV5-5 combines with J gene TRBJ1-2, with D uncertain. Deletions cut 0 bases from V and 5 bases from J, with 14 bases between. This CDR3 is 15 amino acids long. The V gene's germline CDR1 is SGHKS and CDR2 YYEKEE (reference sequence). CDR3 in amino acids: CASSLVGGGGYGYTF. Written as DNA, the CDR3 is TGTGCCAGCAGCTTGGTAGGAGGAGGAGGATATGGCTACACCTTC.

This clone appeared a few times. Here the CDR3 reads CASRTTGNHEQYF. Written as DNA, the CDR3 is TGTGCCAGCCGCACTACAGGGAACCACGAGCAGTACTTC. The rearrangement joins TRBV2 to TRBJ2-7; the D gene is possibly TRBD1 (6 bases). Per the germline V gene, CDR1 is SNHLY and CDR2 is FYNNEI. Trimming took 8 bases from V and 5 from J, leaving 16 bases between them. This CDR3 has 13 residues.

The rearrangement joins TRBV23-1 to TRBJ1-2; D unclear. TRBV23-1 is sorted into the ORF group, with uncertain function. V was clipped by 0 bases and J by 1 base, with 12 bases between them. The CDR3 covers 16 residues. The CDR3 loop reads CASSQSAYVFNYGYTF. For the CDR3, the DNA is TGCGCCAGCAGTCAATCTGCTTACGTATTTAACTATGGCTACACCTTC.

A remark on this clone: Other DNA sequences in this sample translate to the same CDR3. The chain links TRBV9 to TRBJ1-1; no clear D gene. Germline CDR1 reads SGDLS; CDR2 reads YYNGEE. V gave up 0 bases and J gave up 2 bases, with 5 bases separating them. This CDR3 region has 13 residues. CDR3 DNA sequence: TGTGCCAGCAGCGTAGGTCCTAACACTGAAGCTTTCTTT. This gives the protein CASSVGPNTEAFF. The full variable domain, rest sourced from reference TRBV9 and TRBJ1-1, is DSGVTQTPKHLITATGQRVTLRCSPRSGDLSVYWYQQSLDQGLQFLIQYYNGEERAKGNILERFSAQQFPDLHSELNLSSLELGDSALYFCASSVGPNTEAFFGQGTRLTVV.

The chain recombines TRBV4-2 with TRBJ1-2, with TRBD1 matching 10 bases. Germline CDR1 is LGHNA and CDR2 is YNFKEQ. Trimming cost V 8 bases and J 5 bases; bases outside gene matches: 11. The CDR3 runs to 15 residues. The CDR3 is CASRGDRGAPYGYTF. CDR3 coding DNA: TGTGCCAGCCGGGGGGACAGGGGCGCTCCTTATGGCTACACCTTC.

The gene calls are TRBV21-1 and TRBJ2-4. TRBV21-1 is given as a pseudogene. This CDR3 comprises 12 residues. The CDR3 DNA reads TGTGCCAGCACCGCGAGACAAAACATTCAGTACTTC. Its translation: CASTARQNIQYF.

The genes are TRBV28 and TRBJ2-7; maybe TRBD2 (5 bases). The CDR3 loop spans 15 amino acids. V lost 5 bases, J lost 2 bases, and 16 bases lay in between. CDR1 MDHEN and CDR2 SYDVKM come from the germline V gene. CDR3 sequence reads: CASSPGRRRTYEQYF. In nucleotides, the CDR3 is TGTGCCAGCAGTCCAGGACGGAGGAGGACCTACGAGCAGTACTTC.

This chain connects TRBV12-3 or TRBV12-4 to TRBJ2-7, with D tentatively TRBD1 or TRBD2 (5 bases each). Trimming cost V 7 bases and J 5 bases, with 15 bases left between them. The CDR3 covers 13 residues. The CDR3 spells CASTRGAADEQYF. The CDR3 DNA reads TGTGCCAGCACCCGAGGGGCTGCTGACGAGCAGTACTTC.

The chain carries TRBV5-5 and TRBJ1-5; D uncertain. Germline V gene lookup returns CDR1 SGHKS and CDR2 YYEKEE (reference sequence). The V gene lost 1 base and the J gene lost 5 bases, with 4 bases spanning the gap. The CDR3 runs to 12 residues. The CDR3 here is CASSLPDQPQHF. The CDR3 coding sequence is TGTGCCAGCAGCTTGCCGGATCAGCCCCAGCATTTT. Looking up the rest from reference TRBV5-5 and TRBJ1-5 gives the full variable domain: DAGVTQSPTHLIKTRGQQVTLRCSPISGHKSVSWYQQVLGQGPQFIFQYYEKEERGRGNFPDRFSARQFPNYSSELNVNALLLGDSALYLCASSLPDQPQHFGDGTRLSIL.

This rearrangement joins TRBV19 to TRBJ1-5; unclear D gene. The germline V and J ends were trimmed by 4 bases and 5 bases, with 12 bases remaining between them. This CDR3 has 14 amino acids. The germline V gene has CDR1 LNHDA and CDR2 SQIVND (reference sequence). The CDR3 coding sequence is TGTGCCAGTAGTACGATGGACGGAGATCAGCCCCAGCATTTT. The encoded protein is CASSTMDGDQPQHF. The whole variable domain, remainder taken from reference TRBV19 and TRBJ1-5, is DGGITQSPKYLFRKEGQNVTLSCEQNLNHDAMYWYRQDPGQGLRLIYYSQIVNDFQKGDIAEGYSVSREKKESFPLTVTSAQKNPTAFYLCASSTMDGDQPQHFGDGTRLSIL.

This sequence joins TRBV9 and TRBJ1-6, with D perhaps TRBD1 (6 bases). The CDR3 is 15 residues long. Trimming shortened V by 2 bases and J by 7 bases, and 13 bases separated the two germline ends. CDR1 is SGDLS and CDR2 is YYNGEE in the germline V gene. CDR3 amino acids: CASSVGWTANSPLHF. CDR3 sequence (DNA): TGTGCCAGCAGCGTCGGCTGGACAGCAAATTCACCCCTCCACTTT.

This chain links TRBV28 with TRBJ2-3; the match to TRBD1 covers 7 bases. This CDR3 contains 12 residues. CDR1 and CDR2 (germline): MDHEN, SYDVKM. V lost 5 bases to trimming and J lost 6 bases; unmatched junction nucleotides: 2. CDR3 coding DNA: TGTGCCAGCAGTCCGACAGGGGATACGCAGTATTTT. Amino acids: CASSPTGDTQYF. Complete variable domain (other parts from reference TRBV28 and TRBJ2-3): DVKVTQSSRYLVKRTGEKVFLECVQDMDHENMFWYRQDPGLGLRLIYFSYDVKMKEKGDIPEGYSVSREKKERFSLILESASTNQTSMYLCASSPTGDTQYFGPGTRLTVL.